The 8 T cell receptor beta chains in this list originate from one sample, sequenced in a study of blood T cell repertoires in COVID-19. TCRdb keeps only in-frame clones here, not all; method: immunoSEQ multiplex PCR. The sample has 180,000 or so clones, 70% to 90% seen once. The sequenced sample was PBMCs or T cells enriched from blood (not recorded which). All receptors come from a woman between 18 and 29 years old who had recovered from COVID-19.

CDR3 sequence reads: CATSRGPTGNARGTIYF. The CDR3 DNA follows: TGTGCCACCAGCAGAGGACCGACAGGGAATGCGCGAGGCACCATATATTTT. The J gene is TRBJ1-3, the V gene TRBV15, with 7 bases fitting TRBD1. The CDR3 runs 17 residues. Germline CDR1 reads LNHNV; CDR2 reads YYDKDF (reference sequence). V dropped 1 base and J dropped 9; count of bases not matched to a gene: 15.

This chain connects TRBV18 to TRBJ2-1, with D unclear. Germline V gene lookup returns CDR1 KGHSH and CDR2 LQKENI. There are 12 residues in the CDR3. V was pared by 0 bases and J by 12 bases, with 9 bases between. CDR3 nucleotides: TGTGCCAGCTCACCACCGACGGGTGGGCAGTTCTTC. It yields the protein CASSPPTGGQFF. Full variable domain (remainder filled in from reference TRBV18 and TRBJ2-1): NAGVMQNPRHLVRRRGQEARLRCSPMKGHSHVYWYRQLPEEGLKFMVYLQKENIIDESGMPKERFSAEFPKEGPSILRIQQVVRGDSAAYFCASSPPTGGQFFGPGTRLTVL.

The rearrangement joins TRBV28 to TRBJ2-6; D not resolved. Germline V CDR1 and CDR2: MDHEN, SYDVKM. Trimming removed 3 bases from V and 3 bases from J, with 6 bases in between. The CDR3 sequence is 14 residues long. The CDR3 sequence is CASSFSLGANVLTF. The CDR3 DNA is TGTGCCAGCAGTTTCTCCCTTGGGGCCAACGTCCTGACTTTC.

This chain connects TRBV28 to TRBJ1-5; possibly TRBD1 for D (6 bases). The CDR3 has 17 residues. Deletions cut 5 bases from V and 7 bases from J, with 24 bases between. The V gene's germline CDR1 is MDHEN and CDR2 SYDVKM. CDR3 nucleotides: TGTGCCAGCAGTCCCGGCGTACGGGGGGCGCGAGGACAGCCCCAGCATTTT. As protein: CASSPGVRGARGQPQHF.

The rearrangement uses TRBV29-1 and TRBJ2-7, with D possibly TRBD1 on 6 matching bases. CDR3 length: 21 residues. Trimming took 6 bases from V and 7 from J, leaving 43 bases between them. Germline lookup yields CDR1 SQVTM and CDR2 ANQGSEA. CDR3 DNA sequence: TGCAGCGTCTGGAAAGCCCCCACAGTCACCCCAGGGGCCCTCATTTTAGGAGAGCAGTACTTC. Encoded protein: CSVWKAPTVTPGALILGEQYF.

This chain joins TRBV5-1 and TRBJ1-1, with 7 bases that match TRBD1. The CDR3 contains 14 residues. V gave up 2 bases and J gave up 3 bases; unmatched junction bases: 4. The V gene's germline CDR1 is SGHRS and CDR2 YFSETQ. The CDR3 nucleotides read TGCGCCAGCAGCTTCTTCACAGGGGACACTGAAGCTTTCTTT. This translates into CASSFFTGDTEAFF.

The rearrangement uses TRBV5-4 and TRBJ2-3; 11 bases map to TRBD2. V lost 3 bases and J lost 2; bases outside the gene matches: 8. The CDR3 consists of 17 residues. CDR1 and CDR2 (germline): SGHNT, YYREEE (reference sequence). DNA of the CDR3: TGTGCCAGCAGCTCGGGACTAGCGGCTTTATCCACAGATACGCAGTATTTT. Protein sequence: CASSSGLAALSTDTQYF.

The chain is built from TRBV27 and TRBJ2-2; TRBD2 matches 7 bases. The CDR3 extends over 14 amino acids. In germline, CDR1 is MNHEY, CDR2 SMNVEV (reference sequence). The trim removed 2 bases at V and 5 bases at J, leaving 2 bases unmatched. CDR3 amino acids: CASSLMRETGELFF. The CDR3 DNA reads TGTGCCAGCAGTTTAATGCGGGAGACCGGGGAGCTGTTTTTT.